A selection of T cell receptor beta chains follows, all from one sample in a study of response to subunit inactivated influenza vaccine. Using its own MiXCR run on the RT-PCR reads, TCRdb lists one record per CDR3 protein. The sample has over 450,000 distinct CDR3 sequences, 10% to 15% seen once. Material: PBMCs from blood, obtained roughly 6 weeks after vaccination. These receptors all come from a man in his fifties who received an inactivated influenza vaccine. CDR3s include the opening cysteine and the closing phenylalanine or tryptophan. D genes are given only for firm matches. Clone sizes are given selectively: once, few, many, or a class where the clone is expanded.

j_gene: TRBJ2-1
v_gene: TRBV7-9
d_gene: TRBD2
abundance: few
CDR3aa: CASSLGGLAGGYEQFF
CDR3nt: TGTGCCAGCAGCTTAGGAGGACTAGCGGGAGGTTATGAGCAGTTCTTC

j_gene: TRBJ2-7
v_gene: TRBV10-3
d_gene: TRBD1
abundance: many
CDR3aa: CAITGGFSYEQYF
CDR3nt: TGTGCCATCACAGGGGGCTTCTCCTACGAGCAGTACTTC

j_gene: TRBJ2-7
v_gene: TRBV4-2
d_gene: .
abundance: few
CDR3aa: CASSQGYRDGRTSYEQYF
CDR3nt: TGTGCCAGCAGCCAAGGGTACAGGGACGGACGAACCTCCTACGAGCAGTACTTC

j_gene: TRBJ2-3
v_gene: TRBV20-1
d_gene: .
abundance: .
CDR3aa: CSANKLGVSTDTQYF
CDR3nt: TGCAGTGCGAATAAATTAGGTGTGAGCACAGATACGCAGTATTTT

j_gene: TRBJ2-3
v_gene: TRBV15
d_gene: .
abundance: many
CDR3aa: CATSRRTGTDTQYF
CDR3nt: TGTGCCACCAGCAGAAGGACAGGCACAGATACGCAGTATTTT

j_gene: TRBJ2-1
v_gene: TRBV4-1
d_gene: .
abundance: few
CDR3aa: CASSHKEISREQFF
CDR3nt: TGCGCCAGCAGCCACAAAGAGATCAGTCGGGAGCAGTTCTTC

j_gene: TRBJ1-1
v_gene: TRBV6-2/TRBV6-3
d_gene: .
abundance: few
CDR3aa: CASVRGGMNTEAFF
CDR3nt: TGTGCCAGCGTACGGGGGGGGATGAACACTGAAGCTTTCTTT

j_gene: TRBJ1-5
v_gene: TRBV20-1
d_gene: TRBD1
abundance: few
CDR3aa: CSAVRQGGQPQHF
CDR3nt: TGCAGTGCTGTTCGACAGGGAGGACAGCCCCAGCATTTT

j_gene: TRBJ2-1
v_gene: TRBV28
d_gene: .
abundance: .
CDR3aa: CASISSGGPQFF
CDR3nt: TGTGCCAGCATCAGCTCAGGTGGACCCCAGTTCTTC

j_gene: TRBJ1-2
v_gene: TRBV12-3/TRBV12-4
d_gene: .
abundance: many
CDR3aa: CASSFGAFGYTF
CDR3nt: TGTGCCAGCAGTTTTGGGGCTTTCGGCTACACCTTC

j_gene: TRBJ2-4
v_gene: TRBV6-2/TRBV6-3
d_gene: .
abundance: .
CDR3aa: CASLQGSKNIQYF
CDR3nt: TGTGCCAGTCTACAGGGTTCCAAAAACATTCAGTACTTC

j_gene: TRBJ1-1
v_gene: TRBV6-5
d_gene: .
abundance: many
CDR3aa: CASSYGSGTEAFF
CDR3nt: TGTGCCAGCAGTTACGGGAGCGGCACTGAAGCTTTCTTT

j_gene: TRBJ2-5
v_gene: TRBV27
d_gene: TRBD1
abundance: few
CDR3aa: CASSKNRGLEETQYF
CDR3nt: TGTGCCAGCAGTAAAAACAGGGGGCTTGAGGAGACCCAGTACTTC

j_gene: TRBJ2-2
v_gene: TRBV10-3
d_gene: .
abundance: few
CDR3aa: CAISGGPADTGELFF
CDR3nt: TGTGCCATCAGTGGAGGTCCCGCGGACACCGGGGAGCTGTTTTTT

j_gene: TRBJ2-7
v_gene: TRBV20-1
d_gene: .
abundance: few
CDR3aa: CSARANYRARSYEQYF
CDR3nt: TGCAGTGCTAGAGCTAACTACAGGGCGCGCTCCTACGAGCAGTACTTC

j_gene: TRBJ2-7
v_gene: TRBV2
d_gene: TRBD1
abundance: once
CDR3aa: CASSERAAGQGLYEQYF
CDR3nt: TGTGCCAGCAGTGAACGGGCCGCCGGACAGGGTCTGTACGAGCAGTACTTC

j_gene: TRBJ1-2
v_gene: TRBV12-3/TRBV12-4
d_gene: .
abundance: few
CDR3aa: CASSYGTATSAF
CDR3nt: TGTGCCAGCAGTTACGGGACTGCCACCTCCGCCTTC

j_gene: TRBJ2-7
v_gene: TRBV5-1
d_gene: TRBD1
abundance: .
CDR3aa: CASSTGQDSPYEQYF
CDR3nt: TGCGCCAGCAGTACTGGACAGGACTCCCCCTACGAGCAGTACTTC

j_gene: TRBJ2-7
v_gene: TRBV20-1
d_gene: .
abundance: few
CDR3aa: CSATKLDEQYF
CDR3nt: TGCAGTGCTACCAAATTAGACGAGCAGTACTTC

j_gene: TRBJ2-5
v_gene: TRBV20-1
d_gene: TRBD1
abundance: few
CDR3aa: CSARVTGGNQETQYF
CDR3nt: TGCAGTGCTAGAGTGACAGGGGGCAACCAAGAGACCCAGTACTTC

j_gene: TRBJ2-7
v_gene: TRBV6-1
d_gene: .
abundance: .
CDR3aa: CASRNRASLIYEQYF
CDR3nt: TGTGCCAGCAGAAACAGGGCCTCCCTTATCTACGAGCAGTACTTC

j_gene: TRBJ1-3
v_gene: TRBV6-5
d_gene: TRBD1
abundance: .
CDR3aa: CASSYSGQGMGNTIYF
CDR3nt: TGTGCCAGCAGTTACTCAGGACAGGGGATGGGAAACACCATATATTTT

j_gene: TRBJ2-2
v_gene: TRBV4-2
d_gene: TRBD2
abundance: .
CDR3aa: CASSQESRAGGPGTGELFF
CDR3nt: TGTGCCAGCAGCCAAGAAAGTCGAGCGGGAGGGCCGGGCACCGGGGAGCTGTTTTTT

j_gene: TRBJ2-4
v_gene: TRBV5-5
d_gene: TRBD2
abundance: many
CDR3aa: CASSFWRGVLDVNIQYF
CDR3nt: TGTGCCAGCAGCTTTTGGCGGGGGGTACTCGATGTGAACATTCAGTACTTC

j_gene: TRBJ2-3
v_gene: TRBV4-2
d_gene: TRBD2
abundance: .
CDR3aa: CASSQSSGSADTQYF
CDR3nt: TGTGCCAGCAGCCAGTCCAGCGGGAGTGCAGATACGCAGTATTTT

j_gene: TRBJ2-1
v_gene: TRBV4-2
d_gene: .
abundance: many
CDR3aa: CASSQEGSYNEQFF
CDR3nt: TGTGCCAGCAGCCAAGAGGGCAGCTACAATGAGCAGTTCTTC

j_gene: TRBJ2-7
v_gene: TRBV6-5
d_gene: .
abundance: .
CDR3aa: CASSYSSNTLFGAYEQYF
CDR3nt: TGTGCCAGCAGTTACTCGTCCAACACACTGTTTGGGGCCTACGAGCAGTACTTC